This TCR beta chain came from a study of blood T cell repertoires in COVID-19. Study information: The cDNA or gDNA used as material had been derived from T cells, B-cell-depleted T cells, or PBMCs.

Source study methods: Researchers report that nucleated cell counts were estimated from reference gene primer amplification. Assay: immunoSEQ multiplex PCR; the TCRdb copy retains only in-frame clones and omits some. V and J calls and clone size are as listed in that table; D and trimming were resolved from the DNA. Among 37,000 or so clones listed, approximately 87% were seen once. V was pared by 0 bases and J by 8 bases, with 17 bases between. CDR1 MGHRA and CDR2 YSYEKL come from the germline V gene. This CDR3 region has 16 residues. Material: peripheral blood. This TCR was sampled from a man between 65 and 85 years old with acute or convalescent COVID-19. V and J are TRBV4-1 and TRBJ2-1, with D unresolved. In nucleotides, the CDR3 is TGCGCCAGCAGCCAAGACCCGTTTGTCGATACGGATGAGCAGTTCTTC. It is translated as CASSQDPFVDTDEQFF.